The rows below give T cell receptor beta chains drawn from one sample of a study of blood T cell repertoires in COVID-19. Sequencing used immunoSEQ multiplex PCR; TCRdb keeps in-frame clones, though not all of them. The sample records 200,000 to 300,000 clones, more than 80% being singletons. The specimen was peripheral blood. These receptors were collected from a woman older than 75 with COVID-19, enrolled during active disease. The CDR3 runs from the conserved cysteine through the conserved F or W. The D gene is left open where the match is weak. Expanded clones are given a class, and other clones once, few, many or no size at all.

clone_size: NA; v_call: TRBV6-2/TRBV6-3; j_call: TRBJ2-7; d_call: NA; cdr3_aa: CASSYFRGSYEQYF; cdr3_nt: TGTGCCAGCAGTTACTTCCGGGGGTCCTACGAGCAGTACTTC
clone_size: NA; v_call: TRBV7-9; j_call: TRBJ1-6; d_call: NA; cdr3_aa: CASSLDTGSSPLHF; cdr3_nt: TGTGCCAGCAGCTTAGACACAGGGAGTTCACCCCTCCACTTT
clone_size: NA; v_call: TRBV7-9; j_call: TRBJ1-2; d_call: TRBD1; cdr3_aa: CASSGQGWSYTF; cdr3_nt: TGTGCCAGCAGCGGACAGGGCTGGAGCTACACCTTC
clone_size: NA; v_call: TRBV23-1; j_call: TRBJ2-7; d_call: NA; cdr3_aa: CASSQRDSSYEQYF; cdr3_nt: TGCGCCAGCAGTCAGCGGGACAGCTCCTACGAGCAGTACTTC
clone_size: few; v_call: TRBV7-9; j_call: TRBJ2-7; d_call: NA; cdr3_aa: CASSLKGGPNEQYF; cdr3_nt: TGTGCCAGCAGCTTAAAAGGGGGTCCAAACGAGCAGTACTTC
clone_size: NA; v_call: TRBV7-2; j_call: TRBJ2-7; d_call: NA; cdr3_aa: CASSLEGLYEQYF; cdr3_nt: TGTGCCAGCAGCTTAGAGGGACTCTACGAGCAGTACTTC
clone_size: NA; v_call: TRBV27; j_call: TRBJ1-6; d_call: TRBD1; cdr3_aa: CASSSSGQVRSPLHF; cdr3_nt: TGTGCCAGCAGCTCCTCTGGACAGGTTCGTTCACCCCTCCACTTT
clone_size: NA; v_call: TRBV20-1; j_call: TRBJ1-1; d_call: NA; cdr3_aa: CSALRGTEAFF; cdr3_nt: TGCAGTGCTCTTAGGGGCACTGAAGCTTTCTTT
clone_size: NA; v_call: TRBV5-1; j_call: TRBJ1-1; d_call: NA; cdr3_aa: CASSLLGEVTEAFF; cdr3_nt: TGCGCCAGCAGCTTGCTTGGGGAGGTTACTGAAGCTTTCTTT
clone_size: NA; v_call: TRBV5-5; j_call: TRBJ1-5; d_call: TRBD1; cdr3_aa: CASSLEGQANQPQHF; cdr3_nt: TGTGCCAGCAGCTTGGAGGGACAGGCCAATCAGCCCCAGCATTTT
clone_size: NA; v_call: TRBV30; j_call: TRBJ1-6; d_call: NA; cdr3_aa: CAWSVRSGQGNSPLHF; cdr3_nt: TGTGCCTGGAGTGTACGGTCGGGTCAGGGTAATTCACCCCTCCACTTT
clone_size: NA; v_call: TRBV5-6; j_call: TRBJ2-2; d_call: TRBD2; cdr3_aa: CASSPLIAGGTGELFF; cdr3_nt: TGTGCCAGCAGCCCTTTAATAGCGGGGGGCACCGGGGAGCTGTTTTTT
clone_size: NA; v_call: TRBV6-2/TRBV6-3; j_call: TRBJ1-2; d_call: NA; cdr3_aa: CASSYAAGIGYTF; cdr3_nt: TGTGCCAGCAGTTACGCGGCAGGGATCGGCTACACCTTC
clone_size: NA; v_call: TRBV6-2/TRBV6-3; j_call: TRBJ2-5; d_call: NA; cdr3_aa: CASSYPVRETQYF; cdr3_nt: TGTGCCAGCAGTTACCCAGTAAGAGAGACCCAGTACTTC